This section outlines one T cell receptor beta chain sequence together with its context. No antigen is known for it. The source of the sample is a study of T cell responses to AZD1222 COVID-19 vaccine. Study summary: Pooled in the analysis were second doses at about 4 or about 12 weeks.

Findings of the study overall: Spike-wide coverage was observed for vaccine-associated CD4 TCRs, with dominant responses at 160-218 and 743-854. Clonal diversity may have been underestimated in mostly white British donors. Reportedly, nearly half the spike-specific TCRs target unmutated variant regions.

The V end was cut by 5 bases, the J end by 9 bases, with 8 bases between. Germline V gene data show CDR1 as SNHLY and CDR2 as FYNNEI. The length of the CDR3 is 12 residues. Profiled with immunoSEQ multiplex PCR; TCRdb holds only in-frame clones, not every one. The sample yields over 50,000 clones, around nine tenths seen once. The clonotype was recovered from an adult in good health. Here the sequenced sample was peripheral blood, taken on day 0 of AZD1222 vaccination. The V call is TRBV2, the J call TRBJ1-6; no clear D gene. The CDR3 loop is CASSPWSSPLHF. CDR3 nucleotide sequence: TGTGCCAGCAGTCCGTGGAGTTCACCCCTCCACTTT.